This T cell receptor (beta chain) comes out of a study of OX40 agonist ivuxolimab in advanced cancers. Study-wide context: Patients were dosed with the agonistic anti-OX40 (CD134) antibody ivuxolimab. Broader study findings: There were also nonresponders showing low normalized T-cell clonal expansion. Expanded peripheral T cell antigen specificity was not determined.

Repertoires were generated with immunoSEQ multiplex PCR, while TCRdb's copy carries only in-frame clones and drops some. The sample lists 13,000 to 15,000 clones, over 60% occurring once. This clone was picked up one time. Its antigen is not known. The sequence was collected from an adult with an advanced solid tumor such as melanoma, head and neck, liver or kidney cancer. The sequenced sample was CD4+ or CD8+ T cells sorted from blood, obtained in a trial of the OX40 agonist ivuxolimab.

CDR3 sequence (DNA): TGTGCCAGTAGTATAGTGACTAGCGGGGGATCGGGCGAGCAGTACTTC. It translates to CASSIVTSGGSGEQYF. The chain joins TRBV19 to TRBJ2-7; TRBD2 agrees at 12 bases. This CDR3 contains 16 residues. J lost 6 bases, V lost 1 base, and 7 bases had no gene match. Germline lookup yields CDR1 LNHDA and CDR2 SQIVND (reference sequence).